This entry lists 12 T cell receptor beta chains sequenced from one sample in a study of vaccination and CD4 T cells after COVID-19. Sequencing of DNA taken from cultured CD4+ T cells relied on the Oncomine TCR Beta short-read assay. MiXCR, run by TCRdb on the PCR reads, gives a single entry per CDR3 protein. Here the sample spans 8,000 to 10,000 distinct CDR3 sequences, 35% to 40% being singletons. Described treatment: roughly nine-day PBMC culture with coronavirus spike peptide pools or control peptides (ViraFEST assay). These receptors have no identified antigens. The sequencing input was CD4+ T cells from blood, cultured in vitro. These TCRs come from a human donor who had recovered from COVID-19.

This clonotype is termed medium-sized. The chain links TRBV2 to TRBJ2-2, with 9 bases that match TRBD1. Germline V lookup: CDR1 SNHLY, CDR2 FYNNEI. The junction had 7 bases not matched to a gene; V was cut back by 7 bases and J by 4 bases. The CDR3 consists of 15 residues. The DNA for the CDR3 is TGTGCCAGCATGCCGGGACAGGGTATCACCGGGGAGCTGTTTTTT. As protein: CASMPGQGITGELFF.

The rearrangement joins TRBV7-8 to TRBJ1-2, with 9 nucleotides matching TRBD1. The germline V gene encodes CDR1 SGHVS and CDR2 FQNEAQ. J gave up 13 bases and V 4 bases, and 13 bases lay outside the gene matches. This CDR3 spans 14 amino acids. The CDR3 sequence is CASSSIVGQGQITF. The DNA of the CDR3 is TGTGCCAGCAGCTCGATCGTCGGACAGGGGCAAATCACCTTC.

Only a few counts were recorded for this clonotype. The gene calls are TRBV10-3 and TRBJ1-1; D is unclear. Germline lookup yields CDR1 ENHRY and CDR2 SYGVKD. V lost 10 bases and J 1 base, leaving 19 bases between the germline ends. The CDR3 consists of 15 residues. The CDR3 region has the DNA TGTGCCACCAGCGCTGAACGGGGAGGGAACACTGAAGCTTTCTTT. Encoded protein: CATSAERGGNTEAFF.

This rearrangement joins TRBV7-8 to TRBJ2-7, with 7 bases that match TRBD1. CDR3 length: 15 amino acids. J was trimmed by 6 bases and V by 3 bases; bases with no gene match: 11. CDR1 is SGHVS and CDR2 is FQNEAQ in the germline V gene. CDR3 protein: CASSLAFDRVREQYF. The CDR3 region has the DNA TGTGCCAGCAGCTTGGCTTTTGACAGGGTACGCGAGCAGTACTTC.

This clonotype was observed a few times. V gene TRBV18 combines with J gene TRBJ2-7; no clear D. The V gene's germline CDR1 is KGHSH and CDR2 LQKENI. This CDR3 spans 14 amino acids. V was clipped by 1 base and J by 0 bases, with 7 bases between them. For the CDR3, the DNA is TGTGCCAGCTCACCACAGGGAAGCTCCTACGAGCAGTACTTC. Translation: CASSPQGSSYEQYF.

Only a few counts were recorded for this clonotype. V is TRBV19 and J is TRBJ1-4, with D tentatively TRBD1 (6 bases). CDR1 LNHDA and CDR2 SQIVND come from the germline V gene (reference sequence). The V end lost 6 bases, the J end lost 8 bases, and 13 bases lay between the germline ends. This CDR3 has 13 amino acids. In DNA form, the CDR3 reads TGTGCCAGTAGCGGACAGTGGGGCGAAAAACTGTTTTTT. Translated, it gives CASSGQWGEKLFF. Looking up the rest from reference TRBV19 and TRBJ1-4 gives the full variable domain: DGGITQSPKYLFRKEGQNVTLSCEQNLNHDAMYWYRQDPGQGLRLIYYSQIVNDFQKGDIAEGYSVSREKKESFPLTVTSAQKNPTAFYLCASSGQWGEKLFFGSGTQLSVL.

V gene TRBV20-1 combines with J gene TRBJ1-2, with TRBD1 matching over 8 bases. Germline lookup yields CDR1 DFQATT and CDR2 SNEGSKA (reference sequence). The V gene end was trimmed by 0 bases and the J gene end by 4 bases; junction bases not matched to a gene: 7. The CDR3 covers 15 residues. The CDR3 spells CSARDQGALSYGYTF. CDR3 in DNA: TGCAGTGCTAGAGATCAGGGGGCCCTCAGCTATGGCTACACCTTC.

The chain links TRBV29-1 to TRBJ1-5; maybe TRBD1 (6 bases). CDR1 and CDR2 (germline): SQVTM, ANQGSEA. V lost 6 bases and J 6 bases, leaving 15 bases between the germline ends. The CDR3 covers 13 residues. CDR3 sequence reads: CSVNKGEGQPQHF. The CDR3 coding sequence is TGCAGCGTAAACAAGGGGGAGGGTCAGCCCCAGCATTTT.

The chain recombines TRBV12-3 or TRBV12-4 with TRBJ1-1; 7 nucleotides line up with TRBD1. The CDR3 loop spans 13 amino acids. Unmatched junction bases numbered 6, after V lost 7 bases and J lost 4 bases. The CDR3 here is CASNPDRSTEAFF. The CDR3 region has the DNA TGTGCCAGCAACCCGGACAGGAGCACTGAAGCTTTCTTT.

This clonotype has a handful of counts. This chain links TRBV2 with TRBJ2-5; 11 nucleotides align to TRBD2. The J segment lost 2 bases and the V segment lost 8 bases, leaving 10 bases of the junction unmatched. This CDR3 comprises 16 residues. The germline gives CDR1 SNHLY, CDR2 FYNNEI. For the CDR3, the DNA is TGTGCCAGCCGTGGGGTAGCGGGGGGGCGGCAAGAGACCCAGTACTTC. Protein sequence: CASRGVAGGRQETQYF.

In the case of this clonotype: Compared with germline, one end of the junction differs, possibly owing to a read error. The J gene is TRBJ1-5, the V gene TRBV20-1; tentative D call: TRBD1 (5 bases). Germline lookup yields CDR1 DFQATT and CDR2 SNEGSKA (reference sequence). The CDR3 consists of 13 residues. Here the CDR3 DNA reads TGCAGTGCCACACAGGACGCCAATCAGCACCAGCATTTT. It is translated as CSATQDANQHQHF.

This clonotype was observed a handful of times. The genes are TRBV20-1 and TRBJ2-2; unclear D gene. The germline V gene encodes CDR1 DFQATT and CDR2 SNEGSKA (reference sequence). V was shortened by 0 bases and J by 7 bases, with 9 bases between the two germline ends. The CDR3 has 13 residues. CDR3 loop: CSARDAVSGELFF. The CDR3 coding sequence is TGCAGTGCTAGAGATGCAGTGAGCGGGGAGCTGTTTTTT.